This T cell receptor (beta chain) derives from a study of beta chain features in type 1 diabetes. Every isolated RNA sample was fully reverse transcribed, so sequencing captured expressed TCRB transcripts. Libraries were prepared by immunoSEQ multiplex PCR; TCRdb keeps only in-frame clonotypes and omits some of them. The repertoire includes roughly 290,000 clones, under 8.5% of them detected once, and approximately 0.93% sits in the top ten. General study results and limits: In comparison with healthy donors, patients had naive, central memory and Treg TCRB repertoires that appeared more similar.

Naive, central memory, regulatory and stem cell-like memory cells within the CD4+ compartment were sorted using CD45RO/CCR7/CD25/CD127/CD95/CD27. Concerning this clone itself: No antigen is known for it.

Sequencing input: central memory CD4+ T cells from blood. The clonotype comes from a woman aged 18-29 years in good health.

CDR3 sequence (DNA): TGCGCCAGCAGCCAAGATCGGCAGAACACCGGGGAGCTGTTTTTT. Its protein product is CASSQDRQNTGELFF. The chain recombines TRBV4-3 with TRBJ2-2, with D uncertain. This CDR3 contains 15 residues. V shed 0 bases and J shed 1 base, with 6 bases lying between them. Germline CDR1 is LGHNA and CDR2 is YSLEER.